The following is a TCR beta chain sequence with its context. Its antigen is not identified. The source of the sample is a study of cytomegalovirus exposure and HLA in healthy donors. The data were produced by immunoSEQ multiplex PCR, yet TCRdb's version contains in-frame clones alone and is incomplete. The sample records about 310,000 clones, roughly 86% being singletons. Points from the study as a whole: There were some public TCRs occurring in many donors, but most TCR sequences were rare.

Germline V gene lookup returns CDR1 WNHNN and CDR2 SYGVQD (reference sequence). The CDR3 is 12 amino acids. V dropped 6 bases and J dropped 6; count of bases not matched to a gene: 3. The source is a man between 25 and 39 years old in good health and CMV-seronegative. The rearrangement joins TRBV10-1 to TRBJ1-1; 8 bases are shared with TRBD1. The sequenced sample consisted of PBMCs. CDR3 amino acids: CASSTGGSEAFF. The DNA for the CDR3 is TGCGCCAGCAGCACAGGGGGGTCTGAAGCTTTCTTT.